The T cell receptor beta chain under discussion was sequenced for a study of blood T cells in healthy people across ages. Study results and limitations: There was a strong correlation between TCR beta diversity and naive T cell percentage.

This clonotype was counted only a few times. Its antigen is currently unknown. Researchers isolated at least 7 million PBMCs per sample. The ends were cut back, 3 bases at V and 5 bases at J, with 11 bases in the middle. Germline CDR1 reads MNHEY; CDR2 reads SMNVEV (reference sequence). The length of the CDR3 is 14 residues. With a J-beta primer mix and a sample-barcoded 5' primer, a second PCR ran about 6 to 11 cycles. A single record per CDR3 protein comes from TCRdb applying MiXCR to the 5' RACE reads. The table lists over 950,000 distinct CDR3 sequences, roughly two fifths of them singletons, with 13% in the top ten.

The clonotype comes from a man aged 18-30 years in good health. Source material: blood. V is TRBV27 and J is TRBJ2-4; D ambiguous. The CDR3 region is CASSFGFEQNIQYF. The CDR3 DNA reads TGTGCCAGCAGTTTTGGCTTTGAGCAAAACATTCAGTACTTC.